This TCR beta chain emerged from a study of T cell responses to AZD1222 COVID-19 vaccine (dated by TCRdb to about 2021). Regarding the research as a whole: Because spike-specific TCR depth and breadth did not differ between the two schedules, AZD1222 recipients who got a second dose at roughly 4 weeks were pooled with those who got a second dose at roughly 12 weeks. TCR sequencing covered 230 to 250 trial participants: 200 to 210 given two doses of AZD1222 and approximately 26 given two doses of MenACWY control vaccine. Enrollment into the trials was organized by age into subgroups of 18-55, 56-69 and 70-plus years, and those subgroups contained about 150, 27 and 61 TCR-sequenced participants, respectively.

On this clone: What this receptor recognizes is not known. It has no much larger one-base neighbor in the sample; base qualities were not kept.

The CDR3 regions of human TCRbeta chains were analyzed by immunosequencing. Regarding the original processing steps: TCRs in the repertoires were compared against a reference library of SARS-CoV-2-specific TCRs that had been generated with the MIRA antigen-specificity platform. Breadth was defined as the fraction of unique TCRs that were SARS-CoV-2-associated. Depth was defined as the fraction of total T cells that were SARS-CoV-2-associated. Each spike-specific TCR was assigned to its reactive spike region and to a CD4 or CD8 class using the MIRA data. Log10-transformed breadth and depth values were compared by one-way ANOVA with Sidak's multiple comparisons tests. Held by TCRdb, this immuneACCESS table contains in-frame sequences only and omits some clones. Under half of the omission traces to an unresolved V gene where checked; the cause of the rest is unknown. That table is the source of V, J and clone size, and D and trimming were worked out from the DNA. This sample is represented by 180,000 or so clones; roughly 94% of them were singletons. The ten largest account for about 0.64% of the sample.

Per the germline V gene, MDHEN is the CDR1 and SYDVKM is the CDR2. V is cut by 6 bases and J by 3 bases, and the space between the germline ends is 11 bases. From the cysteine through the phenylalanine, the CDR3 covers 13 amino acids. The CDR3 DNA has 39 bases and is translated from base 1. The time point label, as the study defines it: baseline before first vaccination. Vaccinee samples were obtained from the UK trials COV001 and COV002, which included a single-blind randomized controlled phase 2/3 trial of AZD1222 (ChAdOx1 nCoV-19) in healthy adults. For TCRbeta chain sequencing, PBMC samples were collected from trial participants at day 0 and at day 28 after the second dose. Summary of the overall study and its limitations: Because no day 14 peak-response samples were available, repertoires were characterized only after the peak T cell response. Conclusions about previously exposed vaccinees are limited, since just six or seven AZD1222 recipients were seropositive for SARS-CoV-2 at baseline. In the small 56-69-year group, the increase in depth fell short of significance, most likely because of low power. Spike-specific TCR breadth and depth rose significantly after two AZD1222 doses compared with day 0 and with MenACWY recipients. Reportedly, almost half of the unique spike-specific TCRs recognized epitopes lying outside the regions that are mutated in the B.1.351 and B.1.1.7 variants. Participants were mostly white British, with more females than males. The authors suggested clonal diversity may have been underestimated. CD4 TCRs associated with the vaccine covered the entire spike protein, and the dominant responses were in regions 160-218 and 743-854.

Recombination joined TRBV28 with TRBJ1-1; the D gene assignment is ambiguous. The sample here was peripheral blood, taken on day 0 of AZD1222 vaccination. This sequence originates from an adult in good health. CDR3 loop: CASSLIGDTEAFF. The nucleotide sequence reads TGTGCCAGCAGCCTAATCGGTGACACTGAAGCTTTCTTT.